This TCR beta chain is drawn from a study of control samples from healthy donors and cancer patients. Assay: immunoSEQ multiplex PCR; the TCRdb copy retains only in-frame clones and omits some. Among some 250,000 clones listed, about 80% were seen once. This CDR3 is 13 amino acids long. V was shortened by 5 bases and J by 1 base, with 8 bases between the two germline ends. Germline CDR1 reads MGHRA; CDR2 reads YSYEKL. The material sequenced was PBMCs. The chain uses TRBV4-1 and TRBJ1-2; no firm D call. The clonotype was recovered from an older woman with lung cancer. In nucleotides, the CDR3 is TGCGCCAGCAGCTCACAAGTTAACTATGGCTACACCTTC. Its translation is CASSSQVNYGYTF.